Listed here are 14 T cell receptor beta chains from one sample, sequenced in a study of cytomegalovirus exposure and HLA in healthy donors. The PCR used 60 Vbeta and 13 Jbeta primers. TCRdb's copy holds only in-frame clones and misses some; the assay was immunoSEQ multiplex PCR. This repertoire shows roughly 150,000 clones, under 70% found once; its top ten account for about 10%. The material sequenced was PBMCs. All receptors come from a man aged 25 to 45 in good health and CMV-seropositive.

Remarks on this clone: One end of the junction does not line up with germline, which may come from a read error. This chain connects TRBV7-9 to TRBJ2-7; 8 nucleotides agree with TRBD1. The germline CDR1 and CDR2 sequences are SEHNR and FQNEAQ (reference sequence). The length of the CDR3 is 15 residues. The CDR3 loop is CSSSLVTGGPYEQYF. CDR3 DNA sequence: TGTTCCAGCAGCTTAGTTACAGGGGGGCCATACGAGCAGTACTTC.

Worth noting for this clone: The germline gene is not matched at one end of the junction; a read error may be the cause. The rearrangement joins TRBV7-9 to TRBJ2-2, with 7 nucleotides matching TRBD1. Germline loops: CDR1 SEHNR, CDR2 FQNEAQ (reference sequence). The CDR3 runs 16 residues. The CDR3 nucleotides read TGTTCCAGCAGCCCCGAAGGGACAGCCAACACCGGGGAGCTGTTTTTT. Translation gives CSSSPEGTANTGELFF. Based on the CDR3 plus reference TRBV7-9 and TRBJ2-2, the full variable domain is DTGVSQNPRHKITKRGQNVTFRCDPISEHNRLYWYRQTLGQGPEFLTYFQNEAQLEKSRLLSDRFSAERPKGSFSTLEIQRTEQGDSAMYLCSSSPEGTANTGELFFGEGSRLTVL.

This clone was counted once. CDR3 nucleotides: TGTGCCACCAGCACCCACCCCGGGCAGGGGGTTTACGAGCAGTACTTC. This encodes CATSTHPGQGVYEQYF. The J gene is TRBJ2-7, the V gene TRBV15; 7 nucleotides match TRBD1. Germline V gene sequence: CDR1 LNHNV, CDR2 YYDKDF (reference sequence). The CDR3 has 16 amino acids. The ends lost 4 bases at V and 4 bases at J; junction bases unmatched: 13.

This chain connects TRBV27 to TRBJ2-7; 10 nucleotides align to TRBD1. Germline V gene lookup returns CDR1 MNHEY and CDR2 SMNVEV (reference sequence). The CDR3 sequence is 14 residues long. V lost 5 bases, J lost 5 bases, and 6 bases stayed unmatched. CDR3: CASSPRQGANEQYF. CDR3 in DNA: TGTGCCAGCAGTCCCCGACAGGGGGCTAACGAGCAGTACTTC.

The gene calls are TRBV15 and TRBJ2-3; perhaps TRBD2 as D (7 bases). CDR3 size: 18 residues. V was cut by 0 bases and J by 4 bases, with 20 bases left in between. Per germline, CDR1 LNHNV and CDR2 YYDKDF (reference sequence). This chain's CDR3 is CATSRDETVRGGSDTQYF. Here the CDR3 DNA reads TGTGCCACCAGCAGAGATGAGACAGTGAGGGGGGGGTCAGATACGCAGTATTTT.

The chain couples TRBV5-5 to TRBJ2-5; 9 nucleotides agree with TRBD1. Trimming at V came to 4 bases and at J to 5 bases, leaving 3 bases not matched to a gene. Germline CDR1 SGHKS, CDR2 YYEKEE (reference sequence). This CDR3 has 13 residues. CDR3 residues: CASSQDRGETQYF. The CDR3 DNA sequence: TGTGCCAGCAGCCAAGACAGGGGGGAGACCCAGTACTTC.

The chain joins TRBV5-1 to TRBJ2-6; 11 bases are shared with TRBD1. Germline assignment: CDR1 SGHRS and CDR2 YFSETQ. Trimming removed 2 bases from V and 2 bases from J; junction bases left unmatched: 9. CDR3 length equals 19 residues. The CDR3 region is CASSFAGQGGRAGANVLTF. Written as DNA, the CDR3 is TGCGCCAGCAGCTTTGCGGGACAGGGGGGGCGGGCTGGGGCCAACGTCCTGACTTTC.

The rearrangement links TRBV27 to TRBJ2-7; D is possibly TRBD1 (6 bases). Germline CDR1 MNHEY, CDR2 SMNVEV (reference sequence). The CDR3 is 14 residues long. The ends were cut back, 5 bases at V and 3 bases at J, with 14 bases in the middle. This chain's CDR3 is CASSHAGEHYEQYF. The CDR3 bases are TGTGCCAGCAGTCACGCAGGGGAGCACTACGAGCAGTACTTC.

The table lists this clone with a count of one. J is TRBJ2-5 and V is TRBV11-2; D gene ambiguous. CDR1 SGHAT and CDR2 FQNNGV come from the germline V gene. The V and J ends lost 1 base and 0 bases respectively, with 15 bases between them. CDR3 length: 17 residues. CDR3 sequence reads: CASSLGMRDWYQETQYF. In DNA, the CDR3 is TGTGCCAGCAGCTTAGGTATGCGAGACTGGTACCAAGAGACCCAGTACTTC.

This chain uses TRBV21-1 with TRBJ2-7; the DNA was not compared with TRBD1, the D call given in the table. TRBV21-1 is listed as a pseudogene. CDR3 length equals 14 residues. This CDR3 is CARFRGKSSYEQYF. In DNA, the CDR3 is TGTGCCAGGTTTAGGGGCAAAAGCTCCTACGAGCAGTACTTC.

The chain uses TRBV5-4 and TRBJ1-1; 8 positions match TRBD1. V dropped 4 bases and J dropped 5; count of bases not matched to a gene: 13. The CDR3 covers 16 residues. Germline loops: CDR1 SGHNT, CDR2 YYREEE (reference sequence). Written as DNA, the CDR3 is TGTGCCAGCAGCGCCTTGACAGGGGCCGGGAAGACTGAAGCTTTCTTT. Translation gives CASSALTGAGKTEAFF. Drawing the rest from reference TRBV5-4 and TRBJ1-1, the complete variable domain is ETGVTQSPTHLIKTRGQQVTLRCSSQSGHNTVSWYQQALGQGPQFIFQYYREEENGRGNFPPRFSGLQFPNYSSELNVNALELDDSALYLCASSALTGAGKTEAFFGQGTRLTVV.

The sample holds one count of this clone. The chain combines TRBV5-1 with TRBJ2-7; 8 bases fit TRBD1. The CDR3 is made up of 14 amino acids. The V gene's germline CDR1 is SGHRS and CDR2 YFSETQ. After removal of 5 bases from V and 3 bases from J, the junction contained 7 bases not matched to a gene. CDR3 in amino acids: CASRPLGQVYEQYF. The CDR3 coding sequence is TGCGCCAGCAGGCCCTTGGGACAGGTCTACGAGCAGTACTTC.

Concerning this clone itself: The junction and the germline gene differ at one end; a read error may be behind it. The rearrangement links TRBV7-7 to TRBJ2-3, with TRBD2 matching 8 bases. The CDR3 covers 15 residues. CDR1 SSHAT and CDR2 FNYEAQ come from the germline V gene (reference sequence). Here the CDR3 DNA reads TGTGCTAGCAGCTCTAGTCCGGGAGGGCCAGATACGCAGTATTTT. Translated, it gives CASSSSPGGPDTQYF.

The V and J genes are TRBV11-3 and TRBJ1-3; no definite D call. Trimming took off 3 bases at V and 0 bases at J, with 6 bases between the two ends. Germline V gives CDR1 SGHNT, CDR2 YENEEA. The CDR3 is made up of 14 amino acids. The CDR3 DNA reads TGTGCCAGCAGCTTCTATCCCTCTGGAAACACCATATATTTT. This translates into CASSFYPSGNTIYF.